This T cell receptor (beta chain) was identified during a study of radiation and T cells in renal cell carcinoma. Study information: Nephrectomy followed 15 Gy stereotactic body radiation by 4 weeks. Study outcomes and limitations: No pretreatment tumor biopsies were available for baseline clonotypes.

Germline V gene sequence: CDR1 MDHEN, CDR2 SYDVKM. This CDR3 is built from 14 residues. Trimming shortened V by 3 bases and J by 7 bases, and 16 bases separated the two germline ends. Profiling relied on immunoSEQ multiplex PCR, and the TCRdb table lists in-frame clones only, not all of them. The sample carries about 150,000 clones, about 85% recorded once. Time point reported: baseline pretreatment blood. The treatment here: 15 Gy SBRT to primary tumor, nephrectomy 4 weeks later. This renal cell carcinoma was of the clear cell type. Turning to this clone: The antigen is unknown.

Specimen: blood, collected from a patient whose treatment included radiotherapy and nephrectomy. The rearrangement uses TRBV28 and TRBJ2-7; a possible D gene is TRBD2 (5 bases). The receptor comes from a woman between 65 and 79 years old with renal cell carcinoma. CDR3 protein: CASSLGSRAREQYF. The CDR3 DNA sequence: TGTGCCAGCAGTTTGGGGTCGAGGGCTAGGGAGCAGTACTTC.